This is a list of T cell receptor beta chains from one sample in a study of identical twins. MiXCR, run by TCRdb on the 5' RACE reads, gives a single entry per CDR3 protein. This table holds 100,000 to 110,000 distinct CDR3 sequences, 5.9% found once. The sample comprised memory T cells sorted from blood. The receptors come from a woman in her forties or fifties in good health. CDR3s include the opening cysteine and the closing phenylalanine or tryptophan. D genes are given only for firm matches. Some rows mark clone size as missing; the rest say once, few, many or name a class of expanded clone.

CASSPRELATEAFF | TGTGCCAGCTCACCCCGGGAGCTAGCGACTGAAGCTTTCTTT | many | TRBV18 | . | TRBJ1-1 | 14
CASSPRGTRPGELFF | TGTGCCAGCAGCCCGCGAGGGACTCGGCCCGGGGAGCTGTTTTTT | many | TRBV7-9 | . | TRBJ2-2 | 15
CASSPGNTGELFF | TGTGCCAGCAGCCCCGGTAACACCGGGGAGCTGTTTTTT | many | TRBV4-2 | . | TRBJ2-2 | 13
CASSRDTVLYGYTF | TGTGCCAGCTCACGAGATACAGTATTGTATGGCTACACCTTC | many | TRBV18 | . | TRBJ1-2 | 14
CASRRQGKDTEAFF | TGTGCCAGCAGACGACAGGGAAAGGACACTGAAGCTTTCTTT | . | TRBV6-2/TRBV6-3 | TRBD1 | TRBJ1-1 | 14
CASSLGGRGNEQFF | TGTGCCAGCAGCTTGGGCGGGAGAGGCAATGAGCAGTTCTTC | few | TRBV7-3 | TRBD2 | TRBJ2-1 | 14
CASSLVVAGANVLTF | TGTGCCAGCAGCTTAGTAGTCGCTGGGGCCAACGTCCTGACTTTC | many | TRBV11-2 | . | TRBJ2-6 | 15
CASSPSSGGVNIQYF | TGTGCCAGCAGTCCAAGTTCGGGGGGGGTAAACATTCAGTACTTC | many | TRBV12-3/TRBV12-4 | TRBD2 | TRBJ2-4 | 15
CASTNSLGGSTEAFF | TGTGCCAGCACCAACTCTTTGGGGGGAAGTACTGAAGCTTTCTTT | . | TRBV11-2 | . | TRBJ1-1 | 15
CASSAQGGSGELFF | TGCGCCAGCAGCGCACAGGGGGGATCCGGGGAGCTGTTTTTT | many | TRBV5-1 | TRBD1 | TRBJ2-2 | 14
CSVGATSHGYTF | TGCAGCGTCGGCGCGACCTCGCATGGCTACACCTTC | many | TRBV29-1 | . | TRBJ1-2 | 12
CASSPIGRPYNEQFF | TGTGCCAGCAGCCCCATCGGACGACCGTACAATGAGCAGTTCTTC | few | TRBV7-8 | . | TRBJ2-1 | 15
CAILGGRARKTQYF | TGTGCCATTTTAGGGGGGAGGGCCCGAAAGACCCAGTACTTC | . | TRBV7-8 | . | TRBJ2-5 | 14
CASSLDGGSRTDTQYF | TGCGCCAGCAGCTTGGACGGCGGGAGCCGCACAGATACGCAGTATTTT | many | TRBV5-1 | TRBD2 | TRBJ2-3 | 16
CATSDLGTGGISPLHF | TGTGCCACCAGTGATTTGGGGACAGGGGGAATTTCACCCCTCCACTTT | . | TRBV24-1 | TRBD1 | TRBJ1-6 | 16
CASSQRGRNSPLHF | TGTGCCAGTAGTCAACGGGGGAGAAATTCACCCCTCCACTTT | many | TRBV19 | . | TRBJ1-6 | 14
CASSLPFTDTQYF | TGTGCCAGCAGCCTTCCATTCACAGATACGCAGTATTTT | many | TRBV2 | . | TRBJ2-3 | 13
CASSQNPQGYEQYF | TGCGCCAGCAGCCAAAACCCACAGGGCTACGAGCAGTACTTC | few | TRBV4-1 | . | TRBJ2-7 | 14
CASSYLAGRTDTQYF | TGCGCCAGCAGCTACTTAGCGGGAAGGACAGATACGCAGTATTTT | many | TRBV5-1 | TRBD2 | TRBJ2-3 | 15
CASSVGGATQYF | TGTGCCAGCAGTGTGGGGGGCGCAACCCAGTACTTC | many | TRBV25-1 | . | TRBJ2-5 | 12
CASGGQRRNSYNEQFF | TGTGCTAGTGGTGGACAGAGGCGCAACTCCTACAATGAGCAGTTCTTC | many | TRBV12-5 | . | TRBJ2-1 | 16
CASSLDMGVRTEAFF | TGCGCCAGCAGCTTGGACATGGGGGTCCGGACTGAAGCTTTCTTT | many | TRBV5-1 | . | TRBJ1-1 | 15
CSARPDRDPSSYNSPLHF | TGCAGTGCTAGGCCGGACAGGGACCCCAGCTCCTATAATTCACCCCTCCACTTT | . | TRBV20-1 | TRBD1 | TRBJ1-6 | 18
CASSALSEYGYTF | TGTGCCAGCAGCGCTCTATCAGAGTATGGCTACACCTTC | . | TRBV9 | . | TRBJ1-2 | 13
CASSYKREGWQYF | TGTGCCAGCAGTTACAAGCGGGAGGGTTGGCAGTATTTT | many | TRBV6-2/TRBV6-3 | TRBD2 | TRBJ2-3 | 13